The rows below give T cell receptor beta chains drawn from one sample of a study of blood T cells in healthy people across ages. TCRdb passed the 5' RACE reads through MiXCR, listing each CDR3 protein once. The sample has over a million distinct CDR3 sequences, approximately 43% seen once. What was sequenced was blood. These receptors originate from a woman under 30 in good health. The CDR3 runs from the conserved cysteine through the conserved F or W.

V	J	CDR3
TRBV7-2	TRBJ2-7	CASTKDSGAEYEQYF
TRBV7-2	TRBJ2-4	CASSSGGGTNEQYF
TRBV4-3	TRBJ2-2	CASSQAAGTRGLFF
TRBV12-3/TRBV12-4	-	CASTTSGSDEQYF
TRBV5-1	TRBJ2-3	CASSLAQRERGTDTQYF
TRBV9	TRBJ2-1	CASSARTYNEQFF
TRBV24-1	TRBJ2-7	CATRDGSQLEQYF
TRBV29-1	TRBJ1-2	CSVGERLNYGYTF
TRBV7-2	TRBJ2-3	CASSFQGAGVRDTQYF
TRBV6-1	TRBJ2-1	CASSERGQGGGEQFF
TRBV27	-	CASGRPTSGGAETQYF
TRBV29-1	TRBJ1-2	CSVGRVDGYTF
TRBV18	TRBJ2-3	CASSPLSPNTQYF
TRBV27	TRBJ2-5	CASINGLDDNEQYF